Sequencing of this TCR beta chain was carried out in a study of T cell responses to AZD1222 COVID-19 vaccine. Study observations and caveats: White British donors predominated, females outnumbered males, and clonal diversity was possibly underestimated.

As concerns this clone: The antigen is unknown.

Method: immunoSEQ multiplex PCR; TCRdb's copy keeps in-frame clones and lacks some. Here the sample spans some 150,000 clones, 70% to 90% being singletons. The sample consisted of peripheral blood, taken after recovery from COVID-19. The receptor was derived from an adult who had recovered from COVID-19.

The CDR3 is CASSLQREGNEQFF. DNA for the CDR3: TGTGCCAGCAGCTTACAGCGGGAAGGGAATGAGCAGTTCTTC. The chain combines TRBV11-1 with TRBJ2-1, with TRBD2 matching over 7 bases. The CDR3 consists of 14 residues. J was trimmed by 7 bases and V by 2 bases; bases with no gene match: 5. Germline V CDR1 and CDR2: SGHAT, FQDESV (reference sequence).